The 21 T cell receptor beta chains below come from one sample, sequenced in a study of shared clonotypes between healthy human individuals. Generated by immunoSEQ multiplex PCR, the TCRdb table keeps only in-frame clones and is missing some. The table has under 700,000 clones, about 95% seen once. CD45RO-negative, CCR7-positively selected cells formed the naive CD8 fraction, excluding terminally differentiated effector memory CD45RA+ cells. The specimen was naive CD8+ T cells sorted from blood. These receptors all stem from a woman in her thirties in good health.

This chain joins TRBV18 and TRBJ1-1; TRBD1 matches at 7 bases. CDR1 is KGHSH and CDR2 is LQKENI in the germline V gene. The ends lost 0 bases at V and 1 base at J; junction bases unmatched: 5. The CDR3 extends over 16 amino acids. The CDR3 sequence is CASSPPPGTENTEAFF. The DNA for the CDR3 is TGTGCCAGCTCACCACCACCCGGGACAGAGAACACTGAAGCTTTCTTT.

CDR3 sequence: CSVEAANYGYTF. The CDR3, as DNA: TGCAGCGTTGAGGCAGCTAACTATGGCTACACCTTC. The chain links TRBV29-1 to TRBJ1-2; no firm D call. V was pared by 3 bases and J by 0 bases, with 5 bases between. In germline, CDR1 is SQVTM, CDR2 ANQGSEA. The CDR3 is 12 residues long.

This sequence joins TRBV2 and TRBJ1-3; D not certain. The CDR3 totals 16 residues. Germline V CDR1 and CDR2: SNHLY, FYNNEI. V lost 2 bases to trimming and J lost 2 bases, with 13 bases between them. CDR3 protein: CASSELGGLAGNTIYF. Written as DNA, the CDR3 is TGTGCCAGCAGTGAATTAGGAGGGTTGGCTGGAAACACCATATATTTT.

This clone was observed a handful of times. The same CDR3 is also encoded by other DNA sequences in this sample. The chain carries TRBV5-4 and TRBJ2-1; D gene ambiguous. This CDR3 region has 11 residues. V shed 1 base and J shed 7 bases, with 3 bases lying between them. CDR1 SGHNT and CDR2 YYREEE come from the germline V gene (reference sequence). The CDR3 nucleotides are TGTGCCAGCAGCTTGCTGAATGAGCAGTTCTTC. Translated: CASSLLNEQFF.

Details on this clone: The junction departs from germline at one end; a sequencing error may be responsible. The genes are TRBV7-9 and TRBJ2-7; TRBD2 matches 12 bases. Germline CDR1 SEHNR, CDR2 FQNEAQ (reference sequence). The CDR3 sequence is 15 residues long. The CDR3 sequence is CASSGAGLAGYEQHF. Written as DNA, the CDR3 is TGTGCCAGCAGCGGGGCCGGACTAGCGGGGTACGAGCAGCACTTC.

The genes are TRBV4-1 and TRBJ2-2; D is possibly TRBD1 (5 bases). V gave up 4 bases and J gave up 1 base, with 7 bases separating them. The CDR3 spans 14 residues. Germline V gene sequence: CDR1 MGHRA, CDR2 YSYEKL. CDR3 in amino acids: CASSPGQNTGELFF. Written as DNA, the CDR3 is TGCGCCAGCAGCCCTGGACAGAACACCGGGGAGCTGTTTTTT.

CDR3: CASSVSGDGGEKLFF. The CDR3 nucleotides are TGTGCCAGCAGCGTCTCCGGGGACGGAGGGGAAAAACTGTTTTTT. V gene TRBV9 combines with J gene TRBJ1-4; D possibly corresponds to TRBD1 (5 bases). The CDR3 contains 15 residues. The germline V gene encodes CDR1 SGDLS and CDR2 YYNGEE. Trimming cost V 2 bases and J 8 bases, with 16 bases left between them. The full variable domain, its missing parts supplied by reference TRBV9 and TRBJ1-4, is DSGVTQTPKHLITATGQRVTLRCSPRSGDLSVYWYQQSLDQGLQFLIQYYNGEERAKGNILERFSAQQFPDLHSELNLSSLELGDSALYFCASSVSGDGGEKLFFGSGTQLSVL.

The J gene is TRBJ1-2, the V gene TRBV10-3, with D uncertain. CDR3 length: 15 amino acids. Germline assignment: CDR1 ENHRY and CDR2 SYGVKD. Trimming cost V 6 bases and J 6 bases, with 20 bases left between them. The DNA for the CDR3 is TGTGCCATCAGCCTCCCTCCCCCCGGCCAGAATGGCTACACCTTC. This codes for CAISLPPPGQNGYTF.

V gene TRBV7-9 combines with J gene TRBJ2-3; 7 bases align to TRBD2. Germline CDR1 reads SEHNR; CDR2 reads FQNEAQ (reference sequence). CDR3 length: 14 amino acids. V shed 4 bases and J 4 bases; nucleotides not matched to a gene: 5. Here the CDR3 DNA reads TGTGCCAGCAGCTCTAGCGGAGCCCCAGATACGCAGTATTTT. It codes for CASSSSGAPDTQYF.

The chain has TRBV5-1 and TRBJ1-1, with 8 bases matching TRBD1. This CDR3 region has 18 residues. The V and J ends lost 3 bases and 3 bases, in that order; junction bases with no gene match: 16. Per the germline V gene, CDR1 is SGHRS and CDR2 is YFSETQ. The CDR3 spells CASSYGQGTFPGDTEAFF. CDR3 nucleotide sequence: TGCGCCAGCAGCTACGGACAGGGCACATTCCCAGGGGACACTGAAGCTTTCTTT.

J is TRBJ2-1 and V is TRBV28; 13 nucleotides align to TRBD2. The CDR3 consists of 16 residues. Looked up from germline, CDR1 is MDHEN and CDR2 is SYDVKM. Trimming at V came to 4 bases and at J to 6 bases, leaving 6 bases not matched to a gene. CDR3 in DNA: TGTGCCAGCAGTTCACTAGCGGGAGGGTCGGGCAATGAGCAGTTCTTC. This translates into CASSSLAGGSGNEQFF.

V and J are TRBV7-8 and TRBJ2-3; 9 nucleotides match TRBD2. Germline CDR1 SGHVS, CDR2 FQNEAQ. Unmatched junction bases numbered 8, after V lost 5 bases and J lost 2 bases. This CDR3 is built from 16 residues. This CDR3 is CASSPRLAELTDTQYF. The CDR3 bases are TGTGCCAGCAGCCCCCGACTAGCGGAACTCACAGATACGCAGTATTTT.

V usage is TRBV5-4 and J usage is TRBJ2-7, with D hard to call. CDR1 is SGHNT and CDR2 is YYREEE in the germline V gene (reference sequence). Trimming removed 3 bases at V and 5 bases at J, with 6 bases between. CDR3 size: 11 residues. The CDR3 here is CASSSIHEQYF. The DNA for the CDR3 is TGTGCCAGCAGCTCAATCCACGAGCAGTACTTC.

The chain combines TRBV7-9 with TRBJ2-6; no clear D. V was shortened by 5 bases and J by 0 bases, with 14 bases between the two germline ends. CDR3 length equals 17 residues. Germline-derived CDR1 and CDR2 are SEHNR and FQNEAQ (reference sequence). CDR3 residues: CASSPRAVSSGANVLTF. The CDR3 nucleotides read TGTGCCAGCAGCCCAAGAGCCGTTTCCTCTGGGGCCAACGTCCTGACTTTC. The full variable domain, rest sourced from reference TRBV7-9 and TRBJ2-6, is DTGVSQNPRHKITKRGQNVTFRCDPISEHNRLYWYRQTLGQGPEFLTYFQNEAQLEKSRLLSDRFSAERPKGSFSTLEIQRTEQGDSAMYLCASSPRAVSSGANVLTFGAGSRLTVL.

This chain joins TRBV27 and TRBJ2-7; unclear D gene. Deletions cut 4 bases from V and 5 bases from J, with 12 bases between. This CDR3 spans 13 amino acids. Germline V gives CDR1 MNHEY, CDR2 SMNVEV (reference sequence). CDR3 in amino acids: CASSYSVLNEQYF. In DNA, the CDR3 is TGTGCCAGCAGTTATTCCGTGCTAAACGAGCAGTACTTC.

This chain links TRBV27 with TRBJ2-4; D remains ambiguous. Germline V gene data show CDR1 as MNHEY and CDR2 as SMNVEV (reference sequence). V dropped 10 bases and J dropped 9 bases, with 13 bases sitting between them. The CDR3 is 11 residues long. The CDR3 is CATFEGGIQYF. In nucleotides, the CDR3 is TGTGCCACCTTCGAAGGTGGCATTCAGTACTTC.

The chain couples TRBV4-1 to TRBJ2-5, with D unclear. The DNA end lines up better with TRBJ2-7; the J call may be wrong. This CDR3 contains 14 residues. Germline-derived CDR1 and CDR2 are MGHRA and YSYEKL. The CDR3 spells CASSQDPNGYEQYF. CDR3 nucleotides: TGCGCCAGCAGCCAAGATCCGAATGGATACGAGCAGTACTTC.

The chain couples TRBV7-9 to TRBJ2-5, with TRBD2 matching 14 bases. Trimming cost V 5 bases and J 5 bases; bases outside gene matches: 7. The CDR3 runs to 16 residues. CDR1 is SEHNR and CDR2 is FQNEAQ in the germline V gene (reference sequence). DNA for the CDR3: TGTGCCAGCAGCGGGGGGACTAGCGGGAGATGGGAGACCCAGTACTTC. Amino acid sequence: CASSGGTSGRWETQYF.

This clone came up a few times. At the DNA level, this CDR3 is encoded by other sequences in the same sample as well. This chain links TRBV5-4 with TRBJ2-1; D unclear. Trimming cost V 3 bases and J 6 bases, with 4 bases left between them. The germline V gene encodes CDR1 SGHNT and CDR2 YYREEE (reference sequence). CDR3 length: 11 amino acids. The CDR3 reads CASSSINEQFF. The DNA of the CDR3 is TGTGCCAGCAGCTCCATCAATGAGCAGTTCTTC.

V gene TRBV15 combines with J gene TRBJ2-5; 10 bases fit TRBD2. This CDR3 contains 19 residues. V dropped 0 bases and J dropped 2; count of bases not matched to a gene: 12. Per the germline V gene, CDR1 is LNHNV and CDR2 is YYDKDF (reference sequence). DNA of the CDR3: TGTGCCACCAGCAGAGATCGGTTCCCTAGCGGGAGCACGCAAGAGACCCAGTACTTC. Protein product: CATSRDRFPSGSTQETQYF.

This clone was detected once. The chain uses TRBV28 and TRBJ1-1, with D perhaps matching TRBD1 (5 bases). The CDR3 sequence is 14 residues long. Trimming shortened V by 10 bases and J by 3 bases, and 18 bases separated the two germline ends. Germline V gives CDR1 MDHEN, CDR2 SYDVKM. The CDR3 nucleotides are TGTGCCACTAACCTGGGAGGGGAGGACACTGAAGCTTTCTTT. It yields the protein CATNLGGEDTEAFF.